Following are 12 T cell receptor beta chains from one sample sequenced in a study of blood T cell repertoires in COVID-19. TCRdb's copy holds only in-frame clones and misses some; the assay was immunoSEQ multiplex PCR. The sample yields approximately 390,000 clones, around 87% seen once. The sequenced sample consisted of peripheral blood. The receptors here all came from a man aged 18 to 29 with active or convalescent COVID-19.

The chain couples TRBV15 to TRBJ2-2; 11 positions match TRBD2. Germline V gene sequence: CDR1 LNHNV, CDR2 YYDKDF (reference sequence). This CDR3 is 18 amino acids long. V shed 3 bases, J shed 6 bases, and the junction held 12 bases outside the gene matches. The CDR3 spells CATSRELAGGPTAGELFF. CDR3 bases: TGTGCCACCAGCAGGGAATTAGCGGGAGGGCCGACGGCCGGGGAGCTGTTTTTT.

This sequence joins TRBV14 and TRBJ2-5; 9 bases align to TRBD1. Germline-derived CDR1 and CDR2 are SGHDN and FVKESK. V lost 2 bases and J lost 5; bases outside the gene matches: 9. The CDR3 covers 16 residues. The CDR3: CASSQIRGQGWETQYF. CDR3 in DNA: TGTGCCAGCAGCCAAATTCGGGGACAGGGATGGGAGACCCAGTACTTC.

The CDR3 loop reads CASSELGGPNTEAFF. Written as DNA, the CDR3 is TGTGCCAGCAGTGAATTGGGGGGGCCCAACACTGAAGCTTTCTTT. The chain employs TRBV6-1 and TRBJ1-1; D is perhaps TRBD1 (6 bases). V gave up 2 bases and J gave up 2 bases, with 12 bases separating them. This CDR3 spans 15 amino acids. The germline V gene has CDR1 MNHNS and CDR2 SASEGT.

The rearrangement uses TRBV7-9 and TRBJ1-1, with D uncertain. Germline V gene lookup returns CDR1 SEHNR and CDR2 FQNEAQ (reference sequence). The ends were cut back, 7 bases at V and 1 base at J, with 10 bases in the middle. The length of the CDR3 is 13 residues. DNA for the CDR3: TGTGCCAGCATCTTCTCCGGGAACACTGAAGCTTTCTTT. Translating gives CASIFSGNTEAFF.

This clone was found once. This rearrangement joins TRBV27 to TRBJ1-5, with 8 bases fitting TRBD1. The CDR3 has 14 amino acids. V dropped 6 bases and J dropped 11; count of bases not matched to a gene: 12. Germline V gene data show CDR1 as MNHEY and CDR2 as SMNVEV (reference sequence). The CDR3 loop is CASRTGGTTGAQHF. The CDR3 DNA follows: TGTGCCAGCAGAACAGGGGGAACGACGGGGGCCCAGCATTTT.

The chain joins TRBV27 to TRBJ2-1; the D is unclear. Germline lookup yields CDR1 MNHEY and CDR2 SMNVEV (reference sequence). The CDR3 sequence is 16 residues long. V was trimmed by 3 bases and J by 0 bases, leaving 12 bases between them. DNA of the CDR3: TGTGCCAGCAGTTTCTTAGCACCTACCTCCTACAATGAGCAGTTCTTC. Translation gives CASSFLAPTSYNEQFF.

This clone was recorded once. CDR3 coding DNA: TGCGCCAGCAGCCTCCTAGCGGGCCAAGAGACCCAGTACTTC. Amino acid sequence: CASSLLAGQETQYF. The chain employs TRBV4-1 and TRBJ2-5; 8 nucleotides line up with TRBD2. This CDR3 contains 14 residues. With 4 bases clipped from V and 1 base from J, the junction kept 2 bases outside the gene matches. The germline V gene encodes CDR1 MGHRA and CDR2 YSYEKL.

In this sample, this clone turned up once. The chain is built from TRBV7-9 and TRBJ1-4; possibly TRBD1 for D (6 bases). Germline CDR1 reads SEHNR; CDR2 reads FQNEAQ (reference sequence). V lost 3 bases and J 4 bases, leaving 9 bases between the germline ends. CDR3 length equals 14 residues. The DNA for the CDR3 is TGTGCCAGCAGCTTCCCGGACAGTAATGAAAAACTGTTTTTT. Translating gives CASSFPDSNEKLFF. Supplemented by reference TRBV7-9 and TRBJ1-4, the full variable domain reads DTGVSQNPRHKITKRGQNVTFRCDPISEHNRLYWYRQTLGQGPEFLTYFQNEAQLEKSRLLSDRFSAERPKGSFSTLEIQRTEQGDSAMYLCASSFPDSNEKLFFGSGTQLSVL.

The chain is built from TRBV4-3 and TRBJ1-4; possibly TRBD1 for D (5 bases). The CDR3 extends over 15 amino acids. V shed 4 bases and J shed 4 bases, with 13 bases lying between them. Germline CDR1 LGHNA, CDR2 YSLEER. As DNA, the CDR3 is TGCGCCAGCAGCCCGACGCGGGGGATTAATGAAAAACTGTTTTTT. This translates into CASSPTRGINEKLFF.

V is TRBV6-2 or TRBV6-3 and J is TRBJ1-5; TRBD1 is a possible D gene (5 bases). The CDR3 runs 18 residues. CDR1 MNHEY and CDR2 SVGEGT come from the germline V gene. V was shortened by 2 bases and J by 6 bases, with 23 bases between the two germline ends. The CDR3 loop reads CASSYGFRDLTPGQPQHF. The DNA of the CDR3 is TGTGCCAGCAGTTACGGATTCCGGGACTTAACACCAGGTCAGCCCCAGCATTTT.

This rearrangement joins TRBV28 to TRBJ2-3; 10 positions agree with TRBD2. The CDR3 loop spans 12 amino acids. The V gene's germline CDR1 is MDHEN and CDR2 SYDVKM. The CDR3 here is CLSSGSPDTQYF. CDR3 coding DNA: TGTCTGTCTAGCGGGAGTCCCGATACGCAGTATTTT.

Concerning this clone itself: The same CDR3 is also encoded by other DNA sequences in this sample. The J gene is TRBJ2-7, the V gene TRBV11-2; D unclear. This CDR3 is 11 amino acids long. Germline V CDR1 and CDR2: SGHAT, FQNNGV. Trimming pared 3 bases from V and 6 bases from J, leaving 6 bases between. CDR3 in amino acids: CASSLSLEQYF. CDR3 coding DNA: TGTGCCAGCAGCTTGTCACTCGAGCAGTACTTC.